These T cell receptor beta chains were read from a single sample in a study of T cells in localized non-small cell lung cancer. Libraries were prepared by immunoSEQ multiplex PCR; TCRdb keeps only in-frame clonotypes and omits some of them. This table has roughly 27,000 clones, about nine tenths appearing once. Source: peripheral blood, taken before any cancer treatment. The receptors come from a woman aged 40-69 years with stage I lung adenocarcinoma. Each CDR3 is given with its conserved first and last residue. Each record gives: CDR3 protein, CDR3 DNA, clone size, V gene, J gene, D gene. D genes are given only for firm matches. Size tells how often a clone was seen (once, few, many) or the class of an expanded clone, and some rows leave it out.

CASSQRGRGNEQFF	TGCGCCAGCAGCCAACGCGGGAGGGGTAATGAGCAGTTCTTC	-	TRBV4-3	TRBJ2-1	TRBD2
CATSPGQRYQPQHF	TGTGCCACCAGCCCGGGACAGAGATATCAGCCCCAGCATTTT	-	TRBV15	TRBJ1-5	TRBD1
CASSVDLVGGYTF	TGTGCCAGCAGCGTAGATTTAGTAGGGGGCTACACCTTC	-	TRBV9	TRBJ1-2	-
CAISSTDTQYF	TGTGCCATCAGCAGCACAGATACGCAGTATTTT	-	TRBV10-3	TRBJ2-3	-
CASSSPSGRGGTDTQYF	TGCGCCAGCAGCTCCCCTTCCGGGAGGGGTGGCACAGATACGCAGTATTTT	-	TRBV5-1	TRBJ2-3	TRBD2
CASSIGGGVGEKLFF	TGTGCCAGTAGTATAGGGGGAGGTGTCGGCGAAAAACTGTTTTTT	-	TRBV19	TRBJ1-4	-
CASGGLADKETQYF	TGCGCCAGTGGCGGACTAGCCGATAAAGAGACCCAGTACTTC	-	TRBV4-1	TRBJ2-5	TRBD2
CASSSSGTFKGTQYF	TGTGCCAGCAGCTCATCCGGGACTTTCAAAGGGACCCAGTACTTC	-	TRBV5-4	TRBJ2-5	-
CASSRDLAKNIQYF	TGTGCCAGCAGCCGGGATTTAGCCAAAAACATTCAGTACTTC	-	TRBV5-5	TRBJ2-4	-
CASRQSSYEQYF	TGTGCCAGCCGACAGAGCTCCTACGAGCAGTACTTC	-	TRBV16	TRBJ2-7	-
CASSDGPGGASPEFF	TGTGCCAGCAGTGACGGTCCGGGCGGGGCCTCACCGGAGTTCTTC	once	TRBV6-4	TRBJ2-1	-
CASSSRGLSPYEQYF	TGTGCCAGCAGCTCCAGGGGACTTTCTCCTTACGAGCAGTACTTC	-	TRBV7-2	TRBJ2-7	-
CASSLGQGTGELFF	TGTGCCAGCAGTCTTGGACAGGGGACCGGGGAGCTGTTTTTT	-	TRBV27	TRBJ2-2	TRBD1
CASMRASGNTIYF	TGTGCCAGCATGAGGGCCTCTGGAAACACCATATATTTT	-	TRBV27	TRBJ1-3	-
CASTTVGQGFQEQFF	TGTGCCAGCACCACGGTGGGACAGGGATTCCAGGAGCAGTTCTTC	-	TRBV7-2	TRBJ2-1	TRBD1
CAISESDRVPGGYTF	TGTGCCATCAGTGAGTCGGACAGGGTTCCAGGTGGCTACACCTTC	-	TRBV10-3	TRBJ1-2	TRBD1
CASSLVETQYF	TGTGCCAGCAGCTTAGTAGAGACCCAGTACTTC	-	TRBV7-2	TRBJ2-5	-
CASSASSGQTSTDTQYF	TGTGCCAGCAGTGCGTCTAGCGGGCAGACTAGCACAGATACGCAGTATTTT	-	TRBV2	TRBJ2-3	TRBD2
CASSLGQGADGYTF	TGTGCCAGCAGCTTAGGACAGGGGGCGGATGGCTACACCTTC	-	TRBV7-9	TRBJ1-2	TRBD1
CASSQSAGAGYGYTF	TGCGCCAGCAGTCAATCCGCTGGGGCCGGCTATGGCTACACCTTC	-	TRBV5-1	TRBJ1-2	-
CASSFGDRARYGYTF	TGTGCCAGCAGTTTCGGGGACAGAGCAAGATATGGCTACACCTTC	-	TRBV28	TRBJ1-2	TRBD1
CASKGQGQSGQFF	TGTGCCAGCAAGGGCCAGGGCCAGTCCGGGCAGTTCTTC	-	TRBV2	TRBJ2-1	-
CASSSTGTGYYEQYF	TGTGCCAGCTCGAGCACCGGGACAGGGTACTACGAGCAGTACTTC	once	TRBV18	TRBJ2-7	TRBD1
CSGRRTGDTEAFF	TGCAGCGGACGCAGAACAGGGGACACTGAAGCTTTCTTT	-	TRBV29-1	TRBJ1-1	TRBD1
CASSLELVNTGELFF	TGTGCCAGCAGCTTAGAACTAGTGAACACCGGGGAGCTGTTTTTT	-	TRBV11-3	TRBJ2-2	-
CASSSPPKYEQYF	TGTGCCAGCAGTTCCCCCCCTAAATACGAGCAGTACTTC	-	TRBV6-5	TRBJ2-7	-
CASSPSGGGDPGELFF	TGCGCCAGCAGCCCTTCGGGCGGAGGGGACCCCGGGGAGCTGTTTTTT	-	TRBV4-3	TRBJ2-2	-
CASEARQGNNEQFF	TGTGCCAGCGAGGCGAGACAGGGTAACAATGAGCAGTTCTTC	-	TRBV6-1	TRBJ2-1	TRBD1
CASGTGTGEETQYF	TGTGCCAGTGGGACCGGGACAGGGGAAGAGACCCAGTACTTC	once	TRBV19	TRBJ2-5	TRBD1
CASLSRQGGQYNEQFF	TGCGCCAGCCTGTCCCGACAGGGAGGTCAGTACAATGAGCAGTTCTTC	-	TRBV10-2	TRBJ2-1	-
CSASRAGFYGYTF	TGCAGCGCGTCCCGTGCGGGGTTCTATGGCTACACCTTC	-	TRBV29-1	TRBJ1-2	-
CATKKDRAAEKLFF	TGTGCCACGAAAAAAGACAGGGCGGCCGAAAAACTGTTTTTT	-	TRBV15	TRBJ1-4	TRBD1
CASSLSRTLANYGYTF	TGTGCCAGCAGCCTCTCACGAACTTTGGCTAACTATGGCTACACCTTC	-	TRBV13	TRBJ1-2	-
CASSEDRVLEKLFF	TGTGCCAGCAGTGAGGACAGGGTGTTGGAAAAACTGTTTTTT	once	TRBV6-1	TRBJ1-4	TRBD1
CASSFGTGVEQYF	TGTGCCAGCAGCTTTGGGACAGGGGTCGAGCAGTACTTC	-	TRBV11-2	TRBJ2-7	TRBD1
CASSRQFPGELFF	TGTGCCAGCAGCCGACAGTTCCCCGGGGAGCTGTTTTTT	-	TRBV11-1	TRBJ2-2	-
CASSPGRGLTQPQHF	TGTGCCAGCAGTCCGGGGAGGGGACTGACTCAGCCCCAGCATTTT	-	TRBV6-5	TRBJ1-5	-
CASSPMPTSTDTQYF	TGTGCCAGCAGCCCCATGCCCACAAGCACAGATACGCAGTATTTT	-	TRBV7-3	TRBJ2-3	-
CASSVGATDTQYF	TGTGCCAGCAGCGTAGGAGCTACAGATACGCAGTATTTT	-	TRBV9	TRBJ2-3	-
CASSFDYNSPLHF	TGTGCCAGCAGCTTTGACTATAATTCACCCCTCCACTTT	few	TRBV7-7	TRBJ1-6	-
CASSHQGFFSHTEAFF	TGCGCCAGCAGCCATCAGGGGTTCTTTAGTCACACTGAAGCTTTCTTT	-	TRBV4-1	TRBJ1-1	-
CASSAQTGGQNSPLHF	TGTGCCAGCAGCGCCCAGACAGGGGGACAAAATTCACCCCTCCACTTT	-	TRBV7-6	TRBJ1-6	TRBD1
CASSDLDRSNQPQHF	TGTGCCAGCAGTGACCTGGACAGGTCGAATCAGCCCCAGCATTTT	-	TRBV2	TRBJ1-5	TRBD1
CASSLGETGYTGELFF	TGTGCCAGCAGCTTAGGCGAGACAGGGTACACCGGGGAGCTGTTTTTT	-	TRBV7-2	TRBJ2-2	TRBD1
CAWSALGNLGGYYGYTF	TGTGCCTGGAGTGCGCTGGGGAACTTAGGGGGCTACTATGGCTACACCTTC	-	TRBV30	TRBJ1-2	TRBD1
CASSVSGNPYEQYF	TGTGCCAGCAGCGTAAGCGGGAACCCTTACGAGCAGTACTTC	-	TRBV5-4	TRBJ2-7	TRBD2
CASSPLTYNEQFF	TGTGCCAGTAGTCCGCTTACCTACAATGAGCAGTTCTTC	once	TRBV19	TRBJ2-1	-
CASSNTGRGQQFF	TGTGCCAGCAGCAACACAGGGAGGGGGCAGCAGTTCTTC	-	TRBV11-3	TRBJ2-1	-
CASSLGVDTEAFF	TGTGCCAGCAGCTTAGGGGTGGACACTGAAGCTTTCTTT	-	TRBV11-2	TRBJ1-1	-
CASSSGANTGELFF	TGTGCCAGCAGCTCCGGGGCGAACACCGGGGAGCTGTTTTTT	-	TRBV7-9	TRBJ2-2	-
CASSLSPRFDTGELFF	TGTGCCAGCTCACTGAGTCCCAGGTTTGACACCGGGGAGCTGTTTTTT	-	TRBV18	TRBJ2-2	-
CAWSRTSGIYNEQFF	TGTGCCTGGAGTCGGACTAGCGGGATTTACAATGAGCAGTTCTTC	-	TRBV30	TRBJ2-1	TRBD2
CASSRGQYTEAFF	TGTGCCAGCAGCCGGGGACAGTACACTGAAGCTTTCTTT	-	TRBV11-3	TRBJ1-1	TRBD1